What follows describes a single TCR beta chain. Its antigen is not known. These data originate in a study of T cell repertoires in cytomegalovirus infection. V lost 1 base and J lost 5; bases outside the gene matches: 12. The germline CDR1 and CDR2 sequences are SGHTA and FQGNSA. This CDR3 is built from 18 residues. TCRdb independently ran MiXCR on the reads; one entry per CDR3 protein. The table includes some 320,000 distinct CDR3 sequences, 9.5% detected once. Study-wide results and caveats: The ex vivo response was dominated by HLA-C-restricted CMV-specific TCR beta clonotypes. Frequencies of public TCR beta families were cumulated, and this identified carriers of CMV plus the relevant HLA.

Material: PBMCs. This TCR came from a human donor in good health (CMV status not recorded). Some clones in this sample may be carry-over from other donors' samples. The chain uses TRBV7-2 and TRBJ2-3; 10 bases match TRBD2. In DNA, the CDR3 is TGTGCCAGCAGCTTAGAGGTGGCTAGCGGGAGCGAGGGAGATACGCAGTATTTT. This translates into CASSLEVASGSEGDTQYF. The whole variable domain, remainder taken from reference TRBV7-2 and TRBJ2-3, is GAGVSQSPSNKVTEKGKDVELRCDPISGHTALYWYRQSLGQGLEFLIYFQGNSAPDKSGLPSDRFSAERTGGSVSTLTIQRTQQEDSAVYLCASSLEVASGSEGDTQYFGPGTRLTVL.